These 26 T cell receptor beta chains originate from one sample sequenced in a study of cytomegalovirus exposure and HLA in healthy donors. PCR used 60 Vbeta primers and 13 Jbeta primers. Clones were read by immunoSEQ multiplex PCR, and TCRdb kept only the in-frame ones, dropping some. The table lists fewer than 250,000 clones, around 85% of them singletons. The sequenced sample consisted of PBMCs. These receptors originate from a human donor in good health.

This sequence joins TRBV19 and TRBJ2-3; 7 nucleotides line up with TRBD2. This CDR3 has 13 amino acids. J was trimmed by 4 bases and V by 3 bases; bases with no gene match: 1. Germline CDR1 and CDR2: LNHDA and SQIVND (reference sequence). Here the CDR3 reads CASSIAGADTQYF. CDR3 coding DNA: TGTGCCAGTAGTATCGCGGGGGCAGATACGCAGTATTTT.

This chain connects TRBV7-2 to TRBJ2-7, with D possibly matching TRBD1 (5 bases). Trimming left V 4 bases short and J 2 bases short, with 9 bases between. This CDR3 spans 13 amino acids. From germline, CDR1 is SGHTA and CDR2 FQGNSA. The CDR3 DNA reads TGTGCCAGCAGCTCCGGACATACCTACGAGCAGTACTTC. This encodes CASSSGHTYEQYF.

In DNA form, the CDR3 reads TGTGCCAGCAGCGTAGGGGTGACAGGTACTGGAAACACCATATATTTT. This codes for CASSVGVTGTGNTIYF. This chain links TRBV9 with TRBJ1-3; D perhaps matches TRBD1 (6 bases). V dropped 0 bases and J dropped 2 bases, with 12 bases sitting between them. This CDR3 is 16 amino acids long. From germline, CDR1 is SGDLS and CDR2 YYNGEE.

CDR3 residues: CAWGGQGAGGQYF. CDR3 sequence (DNA): TGTGCCTGGGGGGGACAGGGGGCTGGAGGGCAGTACTTC. The chain uses TRBV30 and TRBJ2-7; 12 bases align to TRBD1. The CDR3 spans 13 residues. Trimming cost V 5 bases and J 9 bases; bases outside gene matches: 8. In germline, CDR1 is GTSNPN, CDR2 SVGIG (reference sequence). The variable domain in full, with the rest retrieved from reference TRBV30 and TRBJ2-7, is SQTIHQWPATLVQPVGSPLSLECTVEGTSNPNLYWYRQAAGRGLQLLFYSVGIGQISSEVPQNLSASRPQDRQFILSSKKLLLSDSGFYLCAWGGQGAGGQYFGPGTRLTVT.

The gene calls are TRBV5-1 and TRBJ1-2, with 9 bases that match TRBD1. The CDR3 loop spans 13 amino acids. The trim removed 4 bases at V and 8 bases at J, leaving 6 bases unmatched. Germline loops: CDR1 SGHRS, CDR2 YFSETQ. CDR3: CASSPDRGGGYTF. The CDR3 DNA is TGCGCCAGCAGCCCGGACAGGGGAGGCGGCTACACCTTC.

This clone was recorded a few times. This CDR3 reads CASRFKDRPPYTEAFF. Written as DNA, the CDR3 is TGTGCCAGCAGATTCAAGGACAGACCACCTTACACTGAAGCTTTCTTT. V is TRBV28 and J is TRBJ1-1, with D possibly matching TRBD1 (6 bases). CDR1 is MDHEN and CDR2 is SYDVKM in the germline V gene. The CDR3 contains 16 residues. V was cut by 6 bases and J by 3 bases, with 20 bases left in between.

The chain couples TRBV2 to TRBJ2-7, with TRBD1 as a possible D gene (6 bases). The germline V and J ends were trimmed by 5 bases and 2 bases, with 16 bases remaining between them. The CDR3 has 15 residues. Germline lookup yields CDR1 SNHLY and CDR2 FYNNEI. CDR3 in DNA: TGTGCCAGCAGTATCGGGGCAGGGGATGCCTACGAGCAGTACTTC. Amino acid sequence: CASSIGAGDAYEQYF.

The J gene is TRBJ2-5, the V gene TRBV11-2; 8 bases fit TRBD2. Germline CDR1 is SGHAT and CDR2 is FQNNGV. V shed 5 bases, J shed 4 bases, and the junction held 6 bases outside the gene matches. The CDR3 consists of 14 residues. The CDR3 sequence: CASSRGLVIETQYF. CDR3 DNA sequence: TGTGCCAGCAGCAGGGGACTAGTTATAGAGACCCAGTACTTC. Complete variable domain (other parts from reference TRBV11-2 and TRBJ2-5): EAGVAQSPRYKIIEKRQSVAFWCNPISGHATLYWYQQILGQGPKLLIQFQNNGVVDDSQLPKDRFSAERLKGVDSTLKIQPAKLEDSAVYLCASSRGLVIETQYFGPGTRLLVL.

Concerning this clone: Other nucleotide sequences from this sample produce the same CDR3. The chain couples TRBV27 to TRBJ2-7; D perhaps matches TRBD1 (6 bases). Germline CDR1 reads MNHEY; CDR2 reads SMNVEV (reference sequence). The CDR3 spans 13 residues. V lost 5 bases and J 2 bases, leaving 10 bases between the germline ends. Here the CDR3 reads CASSRTDPYEQYF. The CDR3 nucleotides read TGTGCCAGCAGTCGGACAGATCCCTACGAGCAGTACTTC.

The J gene is TRBJ1-5, the V gene TRBV14; D is undetermined. The ends were cut back, 2 bases at V and 3 bases at J, with 8 bases in the middle. Germline V CDR1 and CDR2: SGHDN, FVKESK. This CDR3 has 14 residues. CDR3 sequence reads: CASSQSGVNQPQHF. The CDR3 DNA is TGTGCCAGCAGCCAATCCGGTGTCAATCAGCCCCAGCATTTT. Combining the CDR3 with reference TRBV14 and TRBJ1-5 gives the whole variable domain EAGVTQFPSHSVIEKGQTVTLRCDPISGHDNLYWYRRVMGKEIKFLLHFVKESKQDESGMPNNRFLAERTGGTYSTLKVQPAELEDSGVYFCASSQSGVNQPQHFGDGTRLSIL.

The chain links TRBV6-6 to TRBJ1-4, with D unclear. V was cut by 7 bases and J by 0 bases, with 9 bases left in between. Germline V CDR1 and CDR2: MNHNY, SVGAGI (reference sequence). The CDR3 spans 14 residues. The CDR3 coding sequence is TGTGCCAGCACCCACCAGACAACTAATGAAAAACTGTTTTTT. Translating gives CASTHQTTNEKLFF.

V is TRBV5-8 and J is TRBJ1-1; 8 bases are a match to TRBD1. With V trimmed by 2 bases and J by 5 bases, 17 bases remained unmatched. Germline V gives CDR1 SGHTS, CDR2 YDEGEE. This CDR3 contains 18 residues. The CDR3 loop is CASSFQGAANLRGTEAFF. Written as DNA, the CDR3 is TGTGCCAGCAGCTTTCAGGGGGCCGCCAATCTGAGGGGGACTGAAGCTTTCTTT.

About this clone: One junction end disagrees with the germline gene, perhaps due to a read error. The V and J genes are TRBV7-9 and TRBJ2-7; D is unclear. This CDR3 is built from 17 residues. CDR1 and CDR2 (germline): SEHNR, FQNEAQ (reference sequence). The CDR3 loop is CSSSLAARLETLYEQYF. CDR3 bases: TGTTCCAGCAGCTTAGCCGCGCGGCTCGAAACCCTCTACGAGCAGTACTTC.

The J gene is TRBJ2-3, the V gene TRBV15; 11 bases fit TRBD2. The germline V gene encodes CDR1 LNHNV and CDR2 YYDKDF (reference sequence). J lost 0 bases, V lost 2 bases, and 7 bases had no gene match. CDR3 length equals 18 residues. The CDR3 DNA reads TGTGCCACCAGCAGAACGACTAGCGGGACTTCTAGCACAGATACGCAGTATTTT. Translated: CATSRTTSGTSSTDTQYF.

The V gene is TRBV18, the J gene TRBJ2-7; D is ambiguous. CDR1 and CDR2 from the germline V gene are KGHSH and LQKENI. The V end lost 0 bases, the J end lost 6 bases, and 12 bases lay between the germline ends. CDR3 length: 14 amino acids. This CDR3 reads CASSPPNGPSEQYF. In nucleotides, the CDR3 is TGTGCCAGCTCACCACCCAACGGTCCCTCCGAGCAGTACTTC.

The chain is built from TRBV9 and TRBJ2-7, with 10 bases that match TRBD2. V lost 7 bases, J lost 2 bases, and 6 bases stayed unmatched. Germline CDR1 SGDLS, CDR2 YYNGEE. The CDR3 contains 14 residues. The CDR3: CASSGTSEAYEQYF. CDR3 coding DNA: TGTGCCAGCTCCGGGACTAGCGAGGCCTACGAGCAGTACTTC.

This chain uses TRBV6-6 with TRBJ1-2; maybe TRBD1 (5 bases). Deletions cut 0 bases from V and 6 bases from J, with 14 bases between. CDR3 length: 15 residues. The germline CDR1 and CDR2 sequences are MNHNY and SVGAGI (reference sequence). CDR3 coding DNA: TGTGCCAGCAGTTACTCAGCAGGGATTGAAAATGGCTACACCTTC. Its translation is CASSYSAGIENGYTF.

This chain connects TRBV5-1 to TRBJ2-5; 8 bases match TRBD2. The CDR3 sequence is 17 residues long. V trimming: 4 bases; J trimming: 5 bases; junction bases outside the gene matches: 16. CDR1 SGHRS and CDR2 YFSETQ come from the germline V gene. The DNA for the CDR3 is TGCGCCAGCAGCCCTTCACTAGCGGCTTTCCCTGGGGAGACCCAGTACTTC. Protein: CASSPSLAAFPGETQYF.

V usage is TRBV28 and J usage is TRBJ2-1; 11 bases align to TRBD2. Per germline, CDR1 MDHEN and CDR2 SYDVKM. Trimming at V came to 7 bases and at J to 5 bases, leaving 4 bases not matched to a gene. There are 14 residues in the CDR3. CDR3 in DNA: TGTGCCAGCACCGGGACTAGCGGAAACAATGAGCAGTTCTTC. Translation: CASTGTSGNNEQFF.

The chain uses TRBV29-1 and TRBJ2-3, with D maybe TRBD1 (5 bases). With 7 bases removed from V and 6 bases from J, the gap between germline ends came to 17 bases. This CDR3 spans 13 amino acids. Germline V gives CDR1 SQVTM, CDR2 ANQGSEA. In DNA, the CDR3 is TGCAGCGGCTGTAGGGTGAAGGGGGATACGCAGTATTTT. This encodes CSGCRVKGDTQYF.

The chain couples TRBV28 to TRBJ1-1; 7 bases line up with TRBD1. Germline values: CDR1 MDHEN, CDR2 SYDVKM. The V gene end was trimmed by 5 bases and the J gene end by 1 base; junction bases not matched to a gene: 7. The CDR3 has 15 residues. For the CDR3, the DNA is TGTGCCAGCAGTGAACCGGACAGGAGGAACACTGAAGCTTTCTTT. As protein: CASSEPDRRNTEAFF. The variable domain in full, completed from reference TRBV28 and TRBJ1-1, reads DVKVTQSSRYLVKRTGEKVFLECVQDMDHENMFWYRQDPGLGLRLIYFSYDVKMKEKGDIPEGYSVSREKKERFSLILESASTNQTSMYLCASSEPDRRNTEAFFGQGTRLTVV.

With respect to this clone: The junction differs from germline at one of its ends, possibly a read error. The chain uses TRBV7-9 and TRBJ2-7; 7 bases agree with TRBD2. The CDR3 is 16 amino acids. Germline V gene lookup returns CDR1 SEHNR and CDR2 FQNEAQ (reference sequence). The CDR3 nucleotides read TGTTCCAGCAGCTTAGCGCTCAGCGGGGCTGCCTACGAGCAGTACTTC. It yields the protein CSSSLALSGAAYEQYF.

This clone has just a few counts. The chain recombines TRBV19 with TRBJ2-7, with 8 bases lining up with TRBD2. V shed 11 bases and J 2 bases; nucleotides not matched to a gene: 14. This CDR3 has 15 residues. Germline V lookup: CDR1 LNHDA, CDR2 SQIVND (reference sequence). Written as DNA, the CDR3 is TGTGCCTCCGCGGGGGGCGGAGGTTTCGCCTACGAGCAGTACTTC. It yields the protein CASAGGGGFAYEQYF.

The chain couples TRBV28 to TRBJ1-4; possibly TRBD1 for D (6 bases). This CDR3 contains 14 residues. The V gene's germline CDR1 is MDHEN and CDR2 SYDVKM. V was clipped by 8 bases and J by 3 bases, with 13 bases between them. The DNA of the CDR3 is TGTGCCAGCGGGGGGGCGGCGGCTAATGAAAAACTGTTTTTT. It is translated as CASGGAAANEKLFF.

V is TRBV7-6 and J is TRBJ1-2; 9 bases align to TRBD1. The length of the CDR3 is 15 residues. Germline CDR1 is SGHVS and CDR2 is FNYEAQ. After removal of 5 bases from V and 3 bases from J, the junction contained 7 bases not matched to a gene. Written as DNA, the CDR3 is TGTGCCAGCAGCCAAAGGACAGGGGAATACTATGGCTACACCTTC. Encoded protein: CASSQRTGEYYGYTF.

This chain links TRBV6-5 with TRBJ1-2; 7 nucleotides agree with TRBD1. This CDR3 has 14 amino acids. Per germline, CDR1 MNHEY and CDR2 SVGAGI. The ends lost 6 bases at V and 2 bases at J; junction bases unmatched: 6. The DNA for the CDR3 is TGTGCCAGCAGCTCCCAACAGGGGAACTATGGCTACACCTTC. Its protein is CASSSQQGNYGYTF.